A single sample gave rise to the 22 T cell receptor beta chains below, sequenced in a study of T cells after yellow fever vaccination. TCRdb recomputed calls from the 5' RACE reads with MiXCR, one row per CDR3 protein. The sample shows 250,000 to 300,000 distinct CDR3 sequences, about 5.2% of them seen only once. The sample consisted of CD4+ T cells sorted from PBMCs, taken on the day of the yellow fever booster vaccination. The source of these receptors is a man aged 18 to 29 who received the YFV17D yellow fever vaccine.

This clonotype was seen at least ten times. The V call is TRBV2, the J call TRBJ2-7; D is uncertain. The CDR3 consists of 11 residues. Looked up from germline, CDR1 is SNHLY and CDR2 is FYNNEI. V dropped 5 bases and J dropped 5 bases, with 7 bases sitting between them. In nucleotides, the CDR3 is TGTGCCAGCAGTTATGTGGACGAGCAGTACTTC. It codes for CASSYVDEQYF.

This rearrangement joins TRBV6-2 or TRBV6-3 to TRBJ1-4, with TRBD1 matching 10 bases. V lost 5 bases and J lost 8; bases outside the gene matches: 2. The CDR3 loop spans 13 amino acids. Germline V gene sequence: CDR1 MNHEY, CDR2 SVGEGT. The CDR3 region has the DNA TGTGCCAGCAGTGGGACAGGGGACGAAAAACTGTTTTTT. It is translated as CASSGTGDEKLFF.

This clonotype was seen repeatedly, ten times or more. The V gene is TRBV20-1, the J gene TRBJ1-2, with D unresolved. The germline gives CDR1 DFQATT, CDR2 SNEGSKA (reference sequence). The CDR3 is made up of 12 amino acids. Trimming took off 2 bases at V and 3 bases at J, with 7 bases between the two ends. CDR3 coding DNA: TGCAGTGCTAGAAGGGATGACTATGGCTACACCTTC. It is translated as CSARRDDYGYTF.

This clonotype has ten or more counts. V gene TRBV11-3 combines with J gene TRBJ2-1; 9 positions agree with TRBD1. The V segment lost 3 bases and the J segment 7 bases; nucleotides outside the gene matches: 7. The germline V gene has CDR1 SGHNT and CDR2 YENEEA. The CDR3 is 15 residues long. The CDR3 DNA is TGTGCCAGCAGCTTCGAAGGGACAGGGCCAAATGAGCAGTTCTTC. It codes for CASSFEGTGPNEQFF.

This clonotype appeared many times. J is TRBJ2-3 and V is TRBV7-2; no clear D. The germline V gene encodes CDR1 SGHTA and CDR2 FQGNSA. V was trimmed by 1 base and J by 0 bases, leaving 11 bases between them. The CDR3 length is 16 residues. The CDR3 here is CASSLDYGSSTDTQYF. The CDR3 region has the DNA TGTGCCAGCAGCTTAGATTACGGCAGCAGCACAGATACGCAGTATTTT.

This clonotype came up a few times. The chain uses TRBV7-9 and TRBJ1-2; D is ambiguous. The CDR3 totals 12 residues. The V and J ends lost 5 bases and 4 bases respectively, with 8 bases between them. CDR1 SEHNR and CDR2 FQNEAQ come from the germline V gene (reference sequence). The DNA for the CDR3 is TGTGCCAGCAGCCGTATCCCCTATGGCTACACCTTC. Translation: CASSRIPYGYTF.

This chain links TRBV5-1 with TRBJ1-1; D unclear. There are 14 residues in the CDR3. Germline assignment: CDR1 SGHRS and CDR2 YFSETQ. V lost 3 bases and J 4 bases, leaving 13 bases between the germline ends. The CDR3 region is CASSSLVAGTEAFF. The CDR3 DNA follows: TGCGCCAGCAGCTCTCTAGTCGCGGGCACTGAAGCTTTCTTT. Full variable domain (outside the CDR3, taken from reference TRBV5-1 and TRBJ1-1): KAGVTQTPRYLIKTRGQQVTLSCSPISGHRSVSWYQQTPGQGLQFLFEYFSETQRNKGNFPGRFSGRQFSNSRSEMNVSTLELGDSALYLCASSSLVAGTEAFFGQGTRLTVV.

The chain employs TRBV3-1 and TRBJ2-2; unclear D gene. This CDR3 contains 15 residues. Trimming stripped 3 bases from V and 3 bases from J, with 11 bases between. Germline assignment: CDR1 LGHDT and CDR2 YNNKEL (reference sequence). The CDR3 protein is CASSQYRSHTGELFF. The CDR3 DNA follows: TGTGCCAGCAGCCAGTACCGCTCTCACACCGGGGAGCTGTTTTTT.

The genes are TRBV2 and TRBJ1-4; 9 nucleotides align to TRBD1. This CDR3 has 13 amino acids. V trimming: 6 bases; J trimming: 7 bases; junction bases outside the gene matches: 3. CDR1 SNHLY and CDR2 FYNNEI come from the germline V gene. CDR3 nucleotide sequence: TGTGCCAGCAGGGGGACAGGGTCTGAAAAACTGTTTTTT. As protein: CASRGTGSEKLFF. The whole variable domain, filled in from reference TRBV2 and TRBJ1-4, reads EPEVTQTPSHQVTQMGQEVILRCVPISNHLYFYWYRQILGQKVEFLVSFYNNEISEKSEIFDDQFSVERPDGSNFTLKIRSTKLEDSAMYFCASRGTGSEKLFFGSGTQLSVL.

The chain combines TRBV19 with TRBJ1-5; no firm D call. V lost 1 base and J 5 bases, leaving 6 bases between the germline ends. The CDR3 consists of 13 residues. Germline assignment: CDR1 LNHDA and CDR2 SQIVND (reference sequence). The CDR3 is CASSIARDQPQHF. The CDR3 nucleotides are TGTGCCAGTAGTATAGCCCGTGATCAGCCCCAGCATTTT.

Only a few counts were recorded for this clonotype. V gene TRBV4-1 combines with J gene TRBJ2-6; maybe TRBD2 (5 bases). V was shortened by 0 bases and J by 0 bases, with 6 bases between the two germline ends. CDR3 size: 16 residues. Germline V gene data show CDR1 as MGHRA and CDR2 as YSYEKL. This CDR3 is CASSQDLASGANVLTF. CDR3 coding DNA: TGCGCCAGCAGCCAAGATCTAGCCTCTGGGGCCAACGTCCTGACTTTC.

This clonotype was found many times. In nucleotides, the CDR3 is TGCGCCAGCAGCCAAGTGACCAACCAAGAGACCCAGTACTTC. This gives the protein CASSQVTNQETQYF. V gene TRBV4-1 combines with J gene TRBJ2-5; D not resolved. Germline V gene data show CDR1 as MGHRA and CDR2 as YSYEKL. Trimming removed 1 base at V and 0 bases at J, with 6 bases between. This CDR3 is built from 14 residues.

This clonotype was seen many times. The V call is TRBV4-3, the J call TRBJ1-1, with TRBD1 as a possible D gene (6 bases). V was trimmed by 1 base and J by 8 bases, leaving 14 bases between them. The CDR3 is 14 amino acids. Looked up from germline, CDR1 is LGHNA and CDR2 is YSLEER. As DNA, the CDR3 is TGCGCCAGCAGCCAAGGCTGGGACATCGCAGAAGCTTTCTTT. Translation: CASSQGWDIAEAFF.

The chain employs TRBV11-1 and TRBJ1-2; TRBD1 is a possible D gene (6 bases). The germline V gene encodes CDR1 SGHAT and CDR2 FQDESV (reference sequence). The CDR3 spans 13 residues. Trimming cost V 4 bases and J 5 bases, with 11 bases left between them. The CDR3, as DNA: TGTGCCAGCAGCTCCCGAGGACAGTATGGCTACACCTTC. It specifies CASSSRGQYGYTF.

This clonotype was detected many times. The V call is TRBV12-3 or TRBV12-4, the J call TRBJ2-1, with D perhaps TRBD2 (6 bases). Trimming shortened V by 5 bases and J by 2 bases, and 19 bases separated the two germline ends. CDR3 length: 17 residues. CDR3 amino acids: CASSPEGTWGAYNEQFF. CDR3 nucleotide sequence: TGTGCCAGCAGTCCAGAGGGGACGTGGGGGGCCTACAATGAGCAGTTCTTC.

The sample holds many counts of this clonotype. CDR3 DNA: TGCGCCAGCAGCCAAGAGGTTCCGGTCTCCAACGGGGGGGGAGAGACCCAGTACTTC. It codes for CASSQEVPVSNGGGETQYF. V gene TRBV4-3 combines with J gene TRBJ2-5, with 8 nucleotides matching TRBD2. V shed 0 bases and J 4 bases; nucleotides not matched to a gene: 16. The CDR3 has 19 amino acids. Germline assignment: CDR1 LGHNA and CDR2 YSLEER.

This chain links TRBV9 with TRBJ2-2; D perhaps matches TRBD1 (6 bases). The V gene's germline CDR1 is SGDLS and CDR2 YYNGEE. CDR3 size: 15 residues. Trimming removed 0 bases from V and 6 bases from J, with 12 bases in between. This CDR3 reads CASSVDVGAPGELFF. CDR3 nucleotide sequence: TGTGCCAGCAGCGTAGACGTGGGGGCCCCCGGGGAGCTGTTTTTT.

V gene TRBV7-2 combines with J gene TRBJ1-1; weak D call: TRBD1 (6 bases). Germline V gene lookup returns CDR1 SGHTA and CDR2 FQGNSA. Trimming pared 1 base from V and 10 bases from J, leaving 10 bases between. The CDR3 runs 12 residues. The CDR3, as DNA: TGTGCCAGCAGCTTAGAGGACAGACGAGCTTTCTTT. Translation gives CASSLEDRRAFF. The full variable domain, completed using reference TRBV7-2 and TRBJ1-1, is GAGVSQSPSNKVTEKGKDVELRCDPISGHTALYWYRQSLGQGLEFLIYFQGNSAPDKSGLPSDRFSAERTGGSVSTLTIQRTQQEDSAVYLCASSLEDRRAFFGQGTRLTVV.

This clonotype was seen repeatedly, ten times or more. This chain uses TRBV12-3 or TRBV12-4 with TRBJ1-6; 7 bases align to TRBD1. This CDR3 region has 13 residues. J was trimmed by 10 bases and V by 7 bases; bases with no gene match: 7. DNA of the CDR3: TGTGCCAGCACCTCGACAGGGAAGTCACCCCTCCACTTT. It translates to CASTSTGKSPLHF.

This clonotype was picked up a small number of times. This sequence joins TRBV29-1 and TRBJ1-3; tentative D call: TRBD1 (6 bases). The CDR3 length is 13 residues. In germline, CDR1 is SQVTM, CDR2 ANQGSEA. Trimming stripped 6 bases from V and 4 bases from J, with 13 bases between. As DNA, the CDR3 is TGCAGCGTCGCGCCGGGACAAGGAAACACCATATATTTT. It translates to CSVAPGQGNTIYF.

Concerning this clonotype: A much larger clone sits a single nucleotide away, making a read error possible. This chain uses TRBV4-3 with TRBJ2-7; the D is unclear. The CDR3 covers 13 residues. Trimming cost V 3 bases and J 2 bases, with 8 bases left between them. Germline CDR1 and CDR2: LGHNA and YSLEER. DNA of the CDR3: TGCGCCAGCAGCCACTTAGGGACCTACGAGCAGTACGTC. It is translated as CASSHLGTYEQYV.

This clonotype occurred many times. The CDR3 is CASSLGLAVGNIQYF. The CDR3, as DNA: TGTGCCAGCAGTCTGGGACTAGCGGTAGGGAACATTCAGTACTTC. The V gene is TRBV12-3 or TRBV12-4, the J gene TRBJ2-4; 11 bases align to TRBD2. J lost 7 bases, V lost 5 bases, and 7 bases had no gene match. This CDR3 region has 15 residues.